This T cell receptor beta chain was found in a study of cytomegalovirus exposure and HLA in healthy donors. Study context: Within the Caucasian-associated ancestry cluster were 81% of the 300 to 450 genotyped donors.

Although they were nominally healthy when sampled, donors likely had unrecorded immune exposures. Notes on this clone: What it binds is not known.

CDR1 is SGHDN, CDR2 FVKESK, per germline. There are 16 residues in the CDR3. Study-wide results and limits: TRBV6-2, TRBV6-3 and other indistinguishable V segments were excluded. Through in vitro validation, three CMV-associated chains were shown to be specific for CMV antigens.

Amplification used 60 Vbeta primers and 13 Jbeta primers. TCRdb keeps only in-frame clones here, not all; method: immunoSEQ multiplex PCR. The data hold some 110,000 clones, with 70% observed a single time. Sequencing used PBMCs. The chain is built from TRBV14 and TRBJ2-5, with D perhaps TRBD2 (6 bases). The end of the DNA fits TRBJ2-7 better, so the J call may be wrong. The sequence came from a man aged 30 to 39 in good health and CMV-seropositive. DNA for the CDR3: TGTGCCAGCAGCCAAGGCCTAGGAGGGGCCGGGTACGAGCAGTACTTC. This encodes CASSQGLGGAGYEQYF.